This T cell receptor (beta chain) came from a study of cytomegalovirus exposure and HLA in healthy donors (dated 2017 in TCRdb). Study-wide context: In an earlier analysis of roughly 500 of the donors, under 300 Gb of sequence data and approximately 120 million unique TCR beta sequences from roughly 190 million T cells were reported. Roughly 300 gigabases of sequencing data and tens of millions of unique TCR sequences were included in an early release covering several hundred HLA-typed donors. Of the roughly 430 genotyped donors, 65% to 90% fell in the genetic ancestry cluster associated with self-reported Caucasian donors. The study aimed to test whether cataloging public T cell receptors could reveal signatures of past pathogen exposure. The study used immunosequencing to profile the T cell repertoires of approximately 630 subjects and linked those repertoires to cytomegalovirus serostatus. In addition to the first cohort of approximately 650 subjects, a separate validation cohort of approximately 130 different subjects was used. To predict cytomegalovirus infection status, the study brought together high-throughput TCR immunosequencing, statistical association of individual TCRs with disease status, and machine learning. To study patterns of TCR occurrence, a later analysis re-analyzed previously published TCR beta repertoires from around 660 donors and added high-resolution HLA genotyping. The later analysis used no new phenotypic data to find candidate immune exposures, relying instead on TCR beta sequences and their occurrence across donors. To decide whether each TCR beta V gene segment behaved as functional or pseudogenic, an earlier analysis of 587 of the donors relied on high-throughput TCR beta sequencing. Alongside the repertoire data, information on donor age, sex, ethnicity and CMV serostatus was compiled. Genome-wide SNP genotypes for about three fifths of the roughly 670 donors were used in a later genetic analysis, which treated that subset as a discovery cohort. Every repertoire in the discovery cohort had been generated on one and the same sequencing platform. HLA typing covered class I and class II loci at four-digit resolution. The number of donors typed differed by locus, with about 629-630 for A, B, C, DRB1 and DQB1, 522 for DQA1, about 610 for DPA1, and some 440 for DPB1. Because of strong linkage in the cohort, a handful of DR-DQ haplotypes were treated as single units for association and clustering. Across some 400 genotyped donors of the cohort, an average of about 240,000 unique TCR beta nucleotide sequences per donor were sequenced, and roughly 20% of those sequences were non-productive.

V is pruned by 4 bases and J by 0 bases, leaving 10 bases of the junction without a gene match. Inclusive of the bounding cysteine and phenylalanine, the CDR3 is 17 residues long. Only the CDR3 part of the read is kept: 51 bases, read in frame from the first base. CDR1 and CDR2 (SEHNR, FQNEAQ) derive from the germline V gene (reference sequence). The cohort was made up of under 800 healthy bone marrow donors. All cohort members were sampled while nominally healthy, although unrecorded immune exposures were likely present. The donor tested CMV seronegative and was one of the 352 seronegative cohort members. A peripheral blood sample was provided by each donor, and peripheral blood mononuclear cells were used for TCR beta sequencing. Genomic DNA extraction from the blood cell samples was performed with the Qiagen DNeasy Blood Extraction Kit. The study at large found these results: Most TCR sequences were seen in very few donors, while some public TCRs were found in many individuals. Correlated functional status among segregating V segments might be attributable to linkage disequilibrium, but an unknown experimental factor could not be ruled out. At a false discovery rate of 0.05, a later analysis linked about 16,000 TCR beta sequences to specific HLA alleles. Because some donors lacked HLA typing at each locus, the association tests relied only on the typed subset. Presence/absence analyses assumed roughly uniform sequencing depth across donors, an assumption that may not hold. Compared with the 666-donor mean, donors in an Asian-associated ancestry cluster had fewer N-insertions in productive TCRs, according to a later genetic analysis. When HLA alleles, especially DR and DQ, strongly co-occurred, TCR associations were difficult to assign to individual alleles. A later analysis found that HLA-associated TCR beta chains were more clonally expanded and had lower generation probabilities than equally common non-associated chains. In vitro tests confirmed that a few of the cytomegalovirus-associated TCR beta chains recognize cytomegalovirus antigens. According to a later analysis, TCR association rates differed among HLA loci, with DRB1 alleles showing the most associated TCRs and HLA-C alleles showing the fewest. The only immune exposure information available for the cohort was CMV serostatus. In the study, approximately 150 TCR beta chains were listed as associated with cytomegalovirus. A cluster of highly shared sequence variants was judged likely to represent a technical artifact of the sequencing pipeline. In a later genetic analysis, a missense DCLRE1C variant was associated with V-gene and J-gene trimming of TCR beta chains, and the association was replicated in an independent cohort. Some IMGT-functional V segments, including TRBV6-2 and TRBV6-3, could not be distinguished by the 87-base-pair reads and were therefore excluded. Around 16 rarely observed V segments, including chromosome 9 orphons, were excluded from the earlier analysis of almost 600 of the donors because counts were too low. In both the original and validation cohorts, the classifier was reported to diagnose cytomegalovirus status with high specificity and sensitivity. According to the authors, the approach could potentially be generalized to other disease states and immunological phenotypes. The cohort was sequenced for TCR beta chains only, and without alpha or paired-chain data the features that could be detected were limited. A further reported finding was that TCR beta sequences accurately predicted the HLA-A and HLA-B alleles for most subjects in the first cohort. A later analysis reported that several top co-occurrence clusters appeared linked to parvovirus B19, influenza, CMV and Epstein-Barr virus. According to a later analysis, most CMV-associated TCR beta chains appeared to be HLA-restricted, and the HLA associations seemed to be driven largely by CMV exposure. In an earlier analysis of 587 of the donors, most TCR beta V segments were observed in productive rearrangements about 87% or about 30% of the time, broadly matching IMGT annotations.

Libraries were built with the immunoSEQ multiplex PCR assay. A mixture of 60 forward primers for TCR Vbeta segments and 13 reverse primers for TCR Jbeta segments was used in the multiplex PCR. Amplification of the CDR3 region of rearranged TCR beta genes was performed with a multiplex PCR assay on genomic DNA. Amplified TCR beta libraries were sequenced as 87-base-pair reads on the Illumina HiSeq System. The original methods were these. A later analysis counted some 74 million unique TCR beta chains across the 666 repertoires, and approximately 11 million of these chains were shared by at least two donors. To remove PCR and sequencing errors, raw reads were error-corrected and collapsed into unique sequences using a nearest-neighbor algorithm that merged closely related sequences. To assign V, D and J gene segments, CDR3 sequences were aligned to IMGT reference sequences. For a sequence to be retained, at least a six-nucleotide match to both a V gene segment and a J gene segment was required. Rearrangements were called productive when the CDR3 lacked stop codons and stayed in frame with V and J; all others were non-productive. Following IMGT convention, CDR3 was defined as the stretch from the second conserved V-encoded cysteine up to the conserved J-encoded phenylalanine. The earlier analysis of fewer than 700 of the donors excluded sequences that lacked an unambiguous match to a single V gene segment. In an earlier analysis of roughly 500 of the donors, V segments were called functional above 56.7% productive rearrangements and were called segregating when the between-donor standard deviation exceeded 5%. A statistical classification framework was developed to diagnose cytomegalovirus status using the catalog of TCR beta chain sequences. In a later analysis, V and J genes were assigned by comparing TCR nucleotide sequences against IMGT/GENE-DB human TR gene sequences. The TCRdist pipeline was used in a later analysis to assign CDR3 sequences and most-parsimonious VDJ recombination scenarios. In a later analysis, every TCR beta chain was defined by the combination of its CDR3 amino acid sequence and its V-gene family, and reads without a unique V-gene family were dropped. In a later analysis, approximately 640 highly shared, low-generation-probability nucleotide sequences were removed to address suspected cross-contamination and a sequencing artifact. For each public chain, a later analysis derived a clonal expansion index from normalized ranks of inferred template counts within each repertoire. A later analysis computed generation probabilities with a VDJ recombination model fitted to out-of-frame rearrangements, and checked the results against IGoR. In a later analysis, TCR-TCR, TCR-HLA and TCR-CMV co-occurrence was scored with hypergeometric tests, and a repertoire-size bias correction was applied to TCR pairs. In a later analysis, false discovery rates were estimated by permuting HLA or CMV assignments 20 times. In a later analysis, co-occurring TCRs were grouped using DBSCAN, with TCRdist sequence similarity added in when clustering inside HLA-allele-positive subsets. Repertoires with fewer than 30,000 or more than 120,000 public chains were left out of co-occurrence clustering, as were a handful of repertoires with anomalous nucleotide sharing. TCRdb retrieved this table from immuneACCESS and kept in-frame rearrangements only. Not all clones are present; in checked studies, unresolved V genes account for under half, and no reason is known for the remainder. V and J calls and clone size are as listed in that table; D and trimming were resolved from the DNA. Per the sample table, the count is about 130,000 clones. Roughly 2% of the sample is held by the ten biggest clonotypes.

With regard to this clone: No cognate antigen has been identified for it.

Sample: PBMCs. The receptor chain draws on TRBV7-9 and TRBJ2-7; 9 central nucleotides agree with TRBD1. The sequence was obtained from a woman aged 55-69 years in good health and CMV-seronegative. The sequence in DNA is TGTGCCAGCAGCTCGCTGGGGCGGGGACAGGGCTCCTACGAGCAGTACTTC. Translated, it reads CASSSLGRGQGSYEQYF.